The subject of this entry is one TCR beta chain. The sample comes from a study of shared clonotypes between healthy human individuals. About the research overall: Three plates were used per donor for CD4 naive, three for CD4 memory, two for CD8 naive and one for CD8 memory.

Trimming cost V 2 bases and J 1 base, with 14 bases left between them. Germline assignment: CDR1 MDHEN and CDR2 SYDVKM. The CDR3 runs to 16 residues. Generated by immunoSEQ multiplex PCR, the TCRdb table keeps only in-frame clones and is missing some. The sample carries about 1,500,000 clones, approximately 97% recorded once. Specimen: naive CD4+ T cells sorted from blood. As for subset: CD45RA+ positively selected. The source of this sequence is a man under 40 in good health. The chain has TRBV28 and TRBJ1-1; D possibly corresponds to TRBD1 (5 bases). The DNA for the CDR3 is TGTGCCAGCAGTTTAGTCTTCGGGACGGGGAACACTGAAGCTTTCTTT. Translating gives CASSLVFGTGNTEAFF. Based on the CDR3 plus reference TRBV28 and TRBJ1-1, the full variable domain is DVKVTQSSRYLVKRTGEKVFLECVQDMDHENMFWYRQDPGLGLRLIYFSYDVKMKEKGDIPEGYSVSREKKERFSLILESASTNQTSMYLCASSLVFGTGNTEAFFGQGTRLTVV.